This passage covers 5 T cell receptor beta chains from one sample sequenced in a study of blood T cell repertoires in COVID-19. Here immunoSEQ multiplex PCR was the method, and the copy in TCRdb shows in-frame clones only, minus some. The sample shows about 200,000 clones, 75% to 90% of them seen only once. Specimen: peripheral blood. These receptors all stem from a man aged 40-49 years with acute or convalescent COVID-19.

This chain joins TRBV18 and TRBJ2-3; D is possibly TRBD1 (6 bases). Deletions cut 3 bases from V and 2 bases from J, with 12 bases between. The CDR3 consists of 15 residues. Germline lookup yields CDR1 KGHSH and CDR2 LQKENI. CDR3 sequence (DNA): TGTGCCAGCTCACCCTACCGGGACAACACAGATACGCAGTATTTT. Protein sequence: CASSPYRDNTDTQYF.

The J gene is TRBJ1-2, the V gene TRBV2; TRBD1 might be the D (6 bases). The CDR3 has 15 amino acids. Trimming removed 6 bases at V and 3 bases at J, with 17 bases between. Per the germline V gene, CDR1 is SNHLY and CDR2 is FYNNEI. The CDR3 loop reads CASRAGQSIYYGYTF. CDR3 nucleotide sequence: TGTGCCAGCAGGGCCGGACAGTCGATTTACTATGGCTACACCTTC.

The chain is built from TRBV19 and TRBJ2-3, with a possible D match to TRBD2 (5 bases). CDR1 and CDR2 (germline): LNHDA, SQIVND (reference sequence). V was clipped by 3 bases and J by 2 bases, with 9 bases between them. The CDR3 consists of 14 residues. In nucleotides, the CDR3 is TGTGCCAGTAGTATCTCCGGGATCACAGATACGCAGTATTTT. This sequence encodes CASSISGITDTQYF.

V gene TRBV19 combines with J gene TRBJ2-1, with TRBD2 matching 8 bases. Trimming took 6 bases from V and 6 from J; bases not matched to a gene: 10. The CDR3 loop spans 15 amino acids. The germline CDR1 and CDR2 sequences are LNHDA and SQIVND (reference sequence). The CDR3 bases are TGTGCCAGTAGCCGGGGTAGCGGGGCATCCAATGAGCAGTTCTTC. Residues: CASSRGSGASNEQFF.

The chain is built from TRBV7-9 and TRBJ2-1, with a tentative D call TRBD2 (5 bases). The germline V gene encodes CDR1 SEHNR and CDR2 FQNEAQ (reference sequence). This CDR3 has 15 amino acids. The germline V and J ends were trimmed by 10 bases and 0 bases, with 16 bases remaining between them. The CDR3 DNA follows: TGTGCCACCGACTTAACGGACTTCTCCTACAATGAGCAGTTCTTC. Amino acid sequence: CATDLTDFSYNEQFF. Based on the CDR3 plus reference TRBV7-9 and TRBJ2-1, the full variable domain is DTGVSQNPRHKITKRGQNVTFRCDPISEHNRLYWYRQTLGQGPEFLTYFQNEAQLEKSRLLSDRFSAERPKGSFSTLEIQRTEQGDSAMYLCATDLTDFSYNEQFFGPGTRLTVL.